This TCR beta chain was observed in a study of blood T cell repertoires in COVID-19. In the source study's methods: Nucleated cell counts were estimated from reference gene primer amplification. Assay: immunoSEQ multiplex PCR; the TCRdb copy retains only in-frame clones and omits some. Clone size and the V and J calls come from that table; the DNA yielded D and trimming. The sample lists 200,000 to 250,000 clones; about 83% were seen once. The specimen was peripheral blood. The TCR sequence derives from a woman in her twenties or thirties with COVID-19, enrolled during active disease.

DNA for the CDR3: TGTGCCAGCATCGGGCCCAGGGGGCTGAACTATGGCTACACCTTC. It is translated as CASIGPRGLNYGYTF. The rearrangement links TRBV5-6 to TRBJ1-2, with 8 bases that match TRBD1. This CDR3 contains 15 residues. CDR1 SGHDT and CDR2 YYEEEE come from the germline V gene. Trimming took 6 bases from V and 2 from J; bases not matched to a gene: 9.